Sequencing of this T cell receptor (beta chain) was carried out in a study of T-cell reconstitution after alpha-beta-depleted transplantation in children. The length of the CDR3 is 15 residues. Germline V gene lookup returns CDR1 SGHVS and CDR2 FQNEAQ. V lost 5 bases to trimming and J lost 1 base; unmatched junction nucleotides: 5. Ten or more counts support this clonotype. Unique molecular identifiers were used to barcode this TCRbeta library. TCRdb used MiXCR to reprocess the PCR reads, holding one entry per CDR3 protein. The top ten clones hold about 8% of a sample with 250,000 to 300,000 distinct CDR3 sequences, roughly 9.1% of them seen once.

The specimen was PBMCs, collected before TCRalphabeta/CD19-depleted stem cell transplant. The receptor comes from a boy younger than two with acute myeloid leukemia, due to receive a stem cell transplant. The genes are TRBV7-8 and TRBJ2-7, with 10 bases fitting TRBD1. CDR3 residues: CASSRDRGRSYEQYF. In nucleotides, the CDR3 is TGTGCCAGCAGCCGGGACAGGGGAAGGTCCTACGAGCAGTACTTC.